This T cell receptor (beta chain) originates from a study of blood T cell repertoires in COVID-19. Trimming removed 2 bases from V and 10 bases from J, with 15 bases in between. The CDR3 is 13 amino acids. Germline CDR1 is SGHTS and CDR2 is YDEGEE. Repertoires were generated with immunoSEQ multiplex PCR, while TCRdb's copy carries only in-frame clones and drops some. The sample yields roughly 210,000 clones, about 87% seen once. The receptor was isolated from a man aged 65-85 years with acute or convalescent COVID-19. Source material: peripheral blood. This sequence joins TRBV5-8 and TRBJ1-1; tentative D call: TRBD1 (5 bases). Here the CDR3 reads CASSFAGTRGAFF. The DNA of the CDR3 is TGTGCCAGCAGCTTTGCGGGGACGAGAGGAGCTTTCTTT.